Listed below are T cell receptor beta chains from one sample, sequenced in a study of cytomegalovirus exposure and HLA in healthy donors. The table came from immunoSEQ multiplex PCR; TCRdb's copy has only in-frame clones and leaves some out. The repertoire holds roughly 200,000 clones, with just over 75% as singletons. The sample taken for sequencing was PBMCs. These receptors were collected from a woman aged 55-75 years in good health and CMV-seropositive. CDR3s include the opening cysteine and the closing phenylalanine or tryptophan. A D gene is named only where the DNA matches it firmly. Clone sizes are given selectively: once, few, many, or a class where the clone is expanded.

D gene: -
clone size: -
V gene: TRBV6-6
J gene: TRBJ2-5
CDR3 protein: CASSYPPGTGEETQYF
CDR3 DNA: TGTGCCAGCAGTTACCCACCCGGGACGGGAGAAGAGACCCAGTACTTC

D gene: TRBD1
clone size: few
V gene: TRBV9
J gene: TRBJ2-6
CDR3 protein: CASSPRTGGVSGANVLTF
CDR3 DNA: TGTGCCAGCAGCCCCAGGACAGGGGGTGTCTCTGGGGCCAACGTCCTGACTTTC

D gene: -
clone size: -
V gene: TRBV2
J gene: TRBJ1-5
CDR3 protein: CASSETGMEQPQHF
CDR3 DNA: TGTGCCAGCAGTGAAACGGGAATGGAGCAGCCCCAGCATTTT

D gene: TRBD1
clone size: -
V gene: TRBV30
J gene: TRBJ2-3
CDR3 protein: CAWSQGTASTDTQYF
CDR3 DNA: TGTGCCTGGAGTCAGGGGACAGCTAGCACAGATACGCAGTATTTT

D gene: TRBD1
clone size: -
V gene: TRBV27
J gene: TRBJ2-1
CDR3 protein: CASRTGGLNEQFF
CDR3 DNA: TGTGCCAGTAGAACAGGGGGCCTCAATGAGCAGTTCTTC

D gene: TRBD1
clone size: -
V gene: TRBV13
J gene: TRBJ2-7
CDR3 protein: CASSAPGQGKMAYEQYF
CDR3 DNA: TGTGCCAGCAGCGCCCCGGGACAGGGAAAAATGGCCTACGAGCAGTACTTC

D gene: TRBD1
clone size: once
V gene: TRBV18
J gene: TRBJ2-7
CDR3 protein: CASSPRQGGPYEQYF
CDR3 DNA: TGTGCCAGCTCACCCCGACAGGGGGGCCCCTACGAGCAGTACTTC

D gene: TRBD1
clone size: -
V gene: TRBV6-6
J gene: TRBJ2-7
CDR3 protein: CASSPGQEIYEQYF
CDR3 DNA: TGTGCCAGCAGTCCGGGACAGGAGATCTACGAGCAGTACTTC

D gene: -
clone size: -
V gene: TRBV6-5
J gene: TRBJ1-1
CDR3 protein: CASSYEELNTEAFF
CDR3 DNA: TGTGCCAGCAGTTACGAGGAGTTGAACACTGAAGCTTTCTTT

D gene: -
clone size: -
V gene: TRBV7-9
J gene: TRBJ1-1
CDR3 protein: CASSLASWQAFF
CDR3 DNA: TGTGCCAGCAGCTTAGCTTCCTGGCAAGCTTTCTTT

D gene: -
clone size: -
V gene: TRBV29-1
J gene: TRBJ2-7
CDR3 protein: CSVGSYVGRTYEQYF
CDR3 DNA: TGCAGCGTTGGATCCTACGTGGGCAGGACCTACGAGCAGTACTTC

D gene: TRBD1
clone size: -
V gene: TRBV7-6
J gene: TRBJ1-5
CDR3 protein: CASSVTGEDGNQPQHF
CDR3 DNA: TGTGCCAGCAGCGTAACAGGGGAGGACGGCAATCAGCCCCAGCATTTT

D gene: -
clone size: -
V gene: TRBV7-8
J gene: TRBJ2-2
CDR3 protein: CAVNRGAPNTGELFF
CDR3 DNA: TGTGCCGTCAATCGGGGGGCCCCGAACACCGGGGAGCTGTTTTTT

D gene: -
clone size: -
V gene: TRBV7-2
J gene: TRBJ2-7
CDR3 protein: CASSLAGGHYEQYF
CDR3 DNA: TGTGCCAGCAGCTTAGCGGGGGGGCACTACGAGCAGTACTTC

D gene: -
clone size: -
V gene: TRBV29-1
J gene: TRBJ1-2
CDR3 protein: CSVEGRGDGYTF
CDR3 DNA: TGCAGCGTTGAGGGCAGGGGCGATGGCTACACCTTC

D gene: TRBD2
clone size: -
V gene: TRBV7-3
J gene: TRBJ2-1
CDR3 protein: CASSLMPSAGREQFSEQFF
CDR3 DNA: TGTGCCAGCAGCTTAATGCCCTCAGCGGGGCGGGAGCAGTTCAGTGAGCAGTTCTTC

D gene: TRBD1
clone size: -
V gene: TRBV27
J gene: TRBJ2-7
CDR3 protein: CASSFRRDRGTVEQYF
CDR3 DNA: TGTGCCAGCAGTTTTCGCCGGGACAGGGGTACGGTCGAGCAGTACTTC

D gene: -
clone size: -
V gene: TRBV5-1
J gene: TRBJ2-1
CDR3 protein: CASSSGLGSSYNEQFF
CDR3 DNA: TGCGCCAGCAGCTCCGGACTCGGGAGCTCCTACAATGAGCAGTTCTTC

D gene: -
clone size: -
V gene: TRBV6-1
J gene: TRBJ1-2
CDR3 protein: CASAQGNYGYTF
CDR3 DNA: TGTGCCAGTGCTCAGGGGAACTATGGCTACACCTTC

D gene: TRBD2
clone size: -
V gene: TRBV9
J gene: TRBJ2-7
CDR3 protein: CASSVGASGGETYEQYF
CDR3 DNA: TGTGCCAGCAGCGTAGGTGCTAGCGGGGGGGAAACCTACGAGCAGTACTTC

D gene: -
clone size: -
V gene: TRBV11-2
J gene: TRBJ2-3
CDR3 protein: CASSLRRDTQYF
CDR3 DNA: TGTGCCAGCAGCTTAAGGCGGGATACGCAGTATTTT

D gene: -
clone size: -
V gene: TRBV2
J gene: TRBJ1-2
CDR3 protein: CASLAGSLYGYTF
CDR3 DNA: TGTGCCAGCTTGGCAGGGTCCCTCTATGGCTACACCTTC

D gene: -
clone size: -
V gene: TRBV5-6
J gene: TRBJ2-7
CDR3 protein: CASSLVQGRQYF
CDR3 DNA: TGTGCCAGCAGCTTGGTACAGGGAAGGCAGTACTTC

D gene: TRBD2
clone size: -
V gene: TRBV25-1
J gene: TRBJ2-3
CDR3 protein: CASSDGRELVDTQYF
CDR3 DNA: TGTGCCAGCAGTGATGGGCGGGAGTTGGTGGATACGCAGTATTTT

D gene: TRBD1
clone size: -
V gene: TRBV4-1
J gene: TRBJ2-7
CDR3 protein: CASSPMYGTGIPHEQYF
CDR3 DNA: TGCGCCAGCAGCCCCATGTACGGGACAGGGATCCCCCACGAGCAGTACTTC

D gene: -
clone size: -
V gene: TRBV2
J gene: TRBJ2-1
CDR3 protein: CASRGLLQYNEQFF
CDR3 DNA: TGTGCCAGCAGGGGGCTACTACAGTACAATGAGCAGTTCTTC

D gene: -
clone size: -
V gene: TRBV7-2
J gene: TRBJ2-5
CDR3 protein: CASSSRAYQETQYF
CDR3 DNA: TGTGCCAGCAGCTCGAGGGCGTACCAAGAGACCCAGTACTTC

D gene: -
clone size: -
V gene: TRBV30
J gene: TRBJ1-2
CDR3 protein: CAWSVPWEPSYGYTF
CDR3 DNA: TGTGCCTGGAGTGTACCTTGGGAGCCTTCCTATGGCTACACCTTC

D gene: -
clone size: -
V gene: TRBV10-3
J gene: TRBJ1-5
CDR3 protein: CAISESATSQPQHF
CDR3 DNA: TGTGCCATCAGTGAGTCAGCAACGTCTCAGCCCCAGCATTTT

D gene: TRBD2
clone size: -
V gene: TRBV19
J gene: TRBJ2-7
CDR3 protein: CASKLAGGNEQYF
CDR3 DNA: TGTGCCAGTAAATTAGCCGGGGGGAACGAGCAGTACTTC

D gene: TRBD2
clone size: -
V gene: TRBV5-1
J gene: TRBJ2-3
CDR3 protein: CASSAGGGLDTQYF
CDR3 DNA: TGCGCCAGCAGCGCGGGGGGGGGCCTCGATACGCAGTATTTT

D gene: -
clone size: few
V gene: TRBV6-6
J gene: TRBJ1-2
CDR3 protein: CASRGIRGAVGYGYTF
CDR3 DNA: TGTGCCAGCAGAGGAATTCGTGGGGCTGTTGGCTATGGCTACACCTTC

D gene: -
clone size: -
V gene: TRBV19
J gene: TRBJ2-6
CDR3 protein: CASSIRGTGANVLTF
CDR3 DNA: TGTGCCAGTAGTATAAGGGGAACAGGGGCCAACGTCCTGACTTTC

D gene: TRBD1
clone size: once
V gene: TRBV18
J gene: TRBJ1-2
CDR3 protein: CASSPRDRGAYGYTF
CDR3 DNA: TGTGCCAGCTCTCCCCGGGACAGGGGGGCTTATGGCTACACCTTC

D gene: TRBD2
clone size: -
V gene: TRBV7-3
J gene: TRBJ2-7
CDR3 protein: CASSLEGGRGEQYF
CDR3 DNA: TGTGCCAGCAGCTTAGAGGGCGGGAGGGGCGAGCAGTACTTC

D gene: TRBD1
clone size: once
V gene: TRBV28
J gene: TRBJ1-6
CDR3 protein: CASREWTGRNSPLHF
CDR3 DNA: TGTGCCAGCAGAGAGTGGACAGGGCGGAATTCACCCCTCCACTTT

D gene: -
clone size: -
V gene: TRBV15
J gene: TRBJ2-7
CDR3 protein: CATSRDRGASSYEQYF
CDR3 DNA: TGTGCCACCAGCAGAGATCGGGGGGCGAGCTCCTACGAGCAGTACTTC

D gene: -
clone size: -
V gene: TRBV6-6
J gene: TRBJ2-1
CDR3 protein: CASSRDFKRVQFF
CDR3 DNA: TGTGCCAGCAGCCGGGACTTCAAACGGGTGCAGTTCTTC

D gene: TRBD1
clone size: few
V gene: TRBV7-2
J gene: TRBJ1-4
CDR3 protein: CASSGQGGTNEKLFF
CDR3 DNA: TGTGCCAGCAGCGGACAGGGGGGGACTAATGAAAAACTGTTTTTT

D gene: -
clone size: -
V gene: TRBV6-1
J gene: TRBJ1-1
CDR3 protein: CASSVNTEAFF
CDR3 DNA: TGTGCCAGCAGTGTAAACACTGAAGCTTTCTTT

D gene: -
clone size: -
V gene: TRBV28
J gene: TRBJ1-3
CDR3 protein: CASSPLRAGGNTIYF
CDR3 DNA: TGTGCCAGCAGCCCATTAAGGGCGGGAGGAAACACCATATATTTT

D gene: -
clone size: -
V gene: TRBV30
J gene: TRBJ2-3
CDR3 protein: CAWTTGWTDTQYF
CDR3 DNA: TGTGCCTGGACAACAGGGTGGACAGATACGCAGTATTTT

D gene: -
clone size: -
V gene: TRBV6-5
J gene: TRBJ1-3
CDR3 protein: CASSYSQGSGNTIYF
CDR3 DNA: TGTGCCAGCAGTTACTCCCAGGGGTCTGGAAACACCATATATTTT

D gene: -
clone size: -
V gene: TRBV6-1
J gene: TRBJ2-7
CDR3 protein: CASTLSGRGAYEQYF
CDR3 DNA: TGTGCCAGCACCCTAAGTGGTAGGGGCGCCTACGAGCAGTACTTC

D gene: -
clone size: few
V gene: TRBV28
J gene: TRBJ2-6
CDR3 protein: CASSFLRNSGANGLTF
CDR3 DNA: TGTGCCAGCAGTTTCTTGAGGAACTCTGGGGCCAACGGCCTGACTTTC

D gene: TRBD1
clone size: -
V gene: TRBV2
J gene: TRBJ2-4
CDR3 protein: CASSEDRGSNIQYF
CDR3 DNA: TGTGCCAGCAGTGAGGACAGGGGTTCGAACATTCAGTACTTC

D gene: -
clone size: -
V gene: TRBV27
J gene: TRBJ1-2
CDR3 protein: CASSSLSGIKEGYTF
CDR3 DNA: TGTGCCAGCAGCTCCCTATCAGGGATTAAAGAGGGCTACACCTTC

D gene: -
clone size: -
V gene: TRBV5-1
J gene: TRBJ2-1
CDR3 protein: CASSLVSADNEQFF
CDR3 DNA: TGCGCCAGCAGCTTGGTAAGCGCTGACAATGAGCAGTTCTTC

D gene: TRBD1
clone size: -
V gene: TRBV7-9
J gene: TRBJ2-1
CDR3 protein: CASSLRQGGHNEQFF
CDR3 DNA: TGTGCCAGCAGCTTAAGACAGGGGGGCCACAATGAGCAGTTCTTC

D gene: -
clone size: once
V gene: TRBV7-2
J gene: TRBJ2-7
CDR3 protein: CASSPPRRTGHYEQYF
CDR3 DNA: TGTGCCAGCAGCCCTCCTAGAAGAACAGGGCACTACGAGCAGTACTTC

D gene: -
clone size: -
V gene: TRBV30
J gene: TRBJ1-5
CDR3 protein: CAWSGQDNQPQHF
CDR3 DNA: TGTGCCTGGAGTGGACAGGACAATCAGCCCCAGCATTTT

D gene: -
clone size: -
V gene: TRBV18
J gene: TRBJ2-2
CDR3 protein: CASSPRRTGELFF
CDR3 DNA: TGTGCCAGCTCACCAAGGAGAACCGGGGAGCTGTTTTTT

D gene: TRBD1
clone size: -
V gene: TRBV25-1
J gene: TRBJ1-1
CDR3 protein: CASRPGQPMNTEAFF
CDR3 DNA: TGTGCCAGCAGGCCGGGACAGCCTATGAACACTGAAGCTTTCTTT